One sample yielded the 25 T cell receptor beta chains listed below, sequenced in a study of low-dose radiotherapy and immunotherapy resistance in tumors. The sample's time point: before trial treatment. Alpha and beta chains were covered, as first-strand cDNA relied on TRAV- and TRBV-specific primers. For amplifying TCRs, the PCR ran for around 20 cycles with Phusion, which was used together with a constant-region primer and the adapter on the V primers. One entry per CDR3 protein results from TCRdb running MiXCR on the reads. The data show about 64,000 distinct CDR3 sequences, with around 27% seen just once and around 6.7% held by the top ten. The sample in question was PBMCs, obtained before treatment. The receptors derive from a male donor with rectosigmoid adenocarcinoma.

The sample holds a few counts of this clonotype. A read error is the likely source, as a far larger clone sits one nucleotide away. CDR3 amino acids: CASSLAGTGFYEQFF. The CDR3 nucleotides read TGTGCCAGCAGTCTCGCGGGGACAGGATTCTACGAGCAGTTCTTC. The chain is built from TRBV12-3 or TRBV12-4 and TRBJ2-1; 8 bases map to TRBD1. The ends lost 5 bases at V and 10 bases at J; junction bases unmatched: 13. This CDR3 is built from 15 residues.

This clonotype was picked up many times. The rearrangement uses TRBV12-3 or TRBV12-4 and TRBJ1-4, with unresolved D. V was pared by 6 bases and J by 0 bases, with 5 bases between. The length of the CDR3 is 13 residues. Here the CDR3 DNA reads TGTGCCAGCAGGGAGGCAACTAATGAAAAACTGTTTTTT. This encodes CASREATNEKLFF.

Note on this clonotype: This likely reflects a read error, since a far larger clone is one base away. The chain couples TRBV29-1 to TRBJ2-1, with D uncertain. V lost 3 bases to trimming and J lost 10 bases, with 19 bases between them. This CDR3 contains 14 residues. Germline V gives CDR1 SQVTM, CDR2 ANQGSEA. DNA of the CDR3: TGCAGCGTTGAGACCGGAACGCGCTCCTACGAGCAGTTCTTC. Its translation is CSVETGTRSYEQFF.

The sample holds many counts of this clonotype. The chain carries TRBV5-1 and TRBJ1-6; D is possibly TRBD1 (6 bases). CDR1 is SGHRS and CDR2 is YFSETQ in the germline V gene. The V gene lost 4 bases and the J gene lost 5 bases, with 10 bases spanning the gap. The CDR3 length is 14 residues. CDR3 sequence reads: CASSRTADNSPLHF. The CDR3 DNA sequence: TGCGCCAGCAGCCGGACAGCCGATAATTCACCCCTCCACTTT.

This clonotype was recorded at least ten times. The chain joins TRBV14 to TRBJ2-5; D is possibly TRBD2 (5 bases). V lost 4 bases and J lost 5, with 17 bases in between. CDR1 SGHDN and CDR2 FVKESK come from the germline V gene. The CDR3 is 15 residues long. CDR3 amino acids: CASSLNSYGEETQYF. The CDR3 region has the DNA TGTGCCAGCAGCCTAAATTCTTATGGGGAGGAGACCCAGTACTTC.

This clonotype has at least ten counts. The chain links TRBV12-3 or TRBV12-4 to TRBJ2-2; TRBD2 might be the D (5 bases). V dropped 2 bases and J dropped 3 bases, with 13 bases sitting between them. This CDR3 has 16 amino acids. CDR3 nucleotide sequence: TGTGCCAGCAGTTTAACCCTCCTAGCACACACCGGGGAGCTGTTTTTT. This gives the protein CASSLTLLAHTGELFF.

This clonotype occurred once. One base separates it from a far larger clone, so it is likely a read error. This chain joins TRBV28 and TRBJ2-1; 7 bases match TRBD1. The germline V gene has CDR1 MDHEN and CDR2 SYDVKM. The V gene end was trimmed by 5 bases and the J gene end by 10 bases; junction bases not matched to a gene: 14. This CDR3 comprises 15 residues. CDR3 amino acids: CASSRTGTAHYEQFF. The DNA for the CDR3 is TGTGCCAGCAGTCGCACCGGGACAGCTCACTACGAGCAGTTCTTC.

Concerning this clonotype: This likely stems from a read error, as it lies one base from a far larger clone. V is TRBV4-2 and J is TRBJ2-7; the match to TRBD1 covers 8 bases. Germline V gene lookup returns CDR1 LGHNA and CDR2 YNFKEQ. The J segment lost 7 bases and the V segment lost 0 bases, leaving 11 bases of the junction unmatched. The CDR3 is 16 amino acids. The CDR3 DNA reads as TGTGCCAGCAGCCAAGAGACAGGGGTTCTCTACAATGAGCAGTACTTC. Residues: CASSQETGVLYNEQYF.

In its sample, this clonotype was seen many times. The rearrangement uses TRBV5-1 and TRBJ2-7; D tentatively reads TRBD1 or TRBD2 (5 bases each). Germline CDR1 reads SGHRS; CDR2 reads YFSETQ. V shed 3 bases and J shed 2 bases, with 15 bases lying between them. The CDR3 spans 15 residues. CDR3 protein: CASSSGTAGTYEQYF. DNA for the CDR3: TGCGCCAGCAGCTCCGGGACGGCAGGAACCTACGAGCAGTACTTC.

This clonotype was recorded at least ten times. In DNA form, the CDR3 reads TGTGCCAGCAGCGGGACAGGGGTCCCAGATACGCAGTATTTT. Translating it yields CASSGTGVPDTQYF. This chain uses TRBV7-9 with TRBJ2-3, with 10 bases aligning to TRBD1. Germline trimming cut 5 bases from V and 4 bases from J; bases unmatched to any gene: 3. Germline V gene sequence: CDR1 SEHNR, CDR2 FQNEAQ (reference sequence). The CDR3 is made up of 14 amino acids. Supplemented by reference TRBV7-9 and TRBJ2-3, the full variable domain reads DTGVSQNPRHKITKRGQNVTFRCDPISEHNRLYWYRQTLGQGPEFLTYFQNEAQLEKSRLLSDRFSAERPKGSFSTLEIQRTEQGDSAMYLCASSGTGVPDTQYFGPGTRLTVL.

The J gene is TRBJ2-5, the V gene TRBV7-8, with D tentatively TRBD1 or TRBD2 (5 bases each). Germline V gene lookup returns CDR1 SGHVS and CDR2 FQNEAQ. The CDR3 is 14 residues long. Trimming left V 5 bases short and J 4 bases short, with 14 bases between. The CDR3 nucleotides read TGTGCCAGCAGCGGCCGAGGGGCGGGAGAGACCCAGTACTTC. It codes for CASSGRGAGETQYF. Drawing the rest from reference TRBV7-8 and TRBJ2-5, the complete variable domain is GAGVSQSPRYKVAKRGQDVALRCDPISGHVSLFWYQQALGQGPEFLTYFQNEAQLDKSGLPSDRFFAERPEGSVSTLKIQRTQQEDSAVYLCASSGRGAGETQYFGPGTRLLVL.

In its sample, this clonotype was seen a few times. V is TRBV5-1 and J is TRBJ2-7; possibly TRBD1 for D (6 bases). Per germline, CDR1 SGHRS and CDR2 YFSETQ. Trimming took off 2 bases at V and 6 bases at J, with 9 bases between the two ends. The length of the CDR3 is 12 residues. The chain's CDR3 is CASSFTGPEQYF. The CDR3 nucleotides are TGCGCCAGCAGCTTTACAGGGCCCGAGCAGTACTTC. Full variable domain (missing parts from reference TRBV5-1 and TRBJ2-7): KAGVTQTPRYLIKTRGQQVTLSCSPISGHRSVSWYQQTPGQGLQFLFEYFSETQRNKGNFPGRFSGRQFSNSRSEMNVSTLELGDSALYLCASSFTGPEQYFGPGTRLTVT.

The chain combines TRBV7-8 with TRBJ1-3; weak D call: TRBD1 (6 bases). The CDR3 length is 13 residues. The ends were cut back, 7 bases at V and 2 bases at J, with 9 bases in the middle. Germline V gene data show CDR1 as SGHVS and CDR2 as FQNEAQ. CDR3 nucleotide sequence: TGTGCCAGCACCCGGACAGCTGGAAACACCATATATTTT. Its protein is CASTRTAGNTIYF.

Ten or more counts support this clonotype. The chain couples TRBV6-1 to TRBJ1-6; a possible D gene is TRBD1 (6 bases). With 7 bases removed from V and 5 bases from J, the gap between germline ends came to 12 bases. Germline V gene sequence: CDR1 MNHNS, CDR2 SASEGT. The CDR3 spans 14 residues. The CDR3 DNA reads as TGTGCCAGCAACAGGGTTCGGGATAATTCACCCCTCCACTTT. Amino acid sequence: CASNRVRDNSPLHF.

This clonotype has a count of ten or more. J is TRBJ2-1 and V is TRBV7-2; D gene ambiguous. Trimming shortened V by 5 bases and J by 8 bases, and 22 bases separated the two germline ends. Per germline, CDR1 SGHTA and CDR2 FQGNSA. The CDR3 has 16 amino acids. For the CDR3, the DNA is TGTGCCAGCAGCAAATCATGGACGGATCTCTCGTATGAGCAGTTCTTC. It encodes CASSKSWTDLSYEQFF.

This clonotype has at least ten counts. The chain combines TRBV4-1 with TRBJ1-5; the D is unclear. Looked up from germline, CDR1 is MGHRA and CDR2 is YSYEKL. V was pared by 0 bases and J by 7 bases, with 10 bases between. CDR3 length equals 14 residues. The chain's CDR3 is CASSQELGIQPQHF. DNA of the CDR3: TGCGCCAGCAGCCAAGAATTGGGGATCCAGCCCCAGCATTTT.

For this clonotype: This may be a read error: a much more frequent sequence differs by one nucleotide. The chain uses TRBV19 and TRBJ2-7, with 14 bases lining up with TRBD2. Germline V CDR1 and CDR2: LNHDA, SQIVND (reference sequence). The V segment lost 9 bases and the J segment 7 bases; nucleotides outside the gene matches: 8. The CDR3 consists of 14 residues. The CDR3 loop reads CASKTSGGGYEQYF. Here the CDR3 DNA reads TGTGCCAGCAAGACTAGCGGGGGGGGGTATGAGCAGTACTTC.

This clonotype was counted between two and nine times. This chain uses TRBV20-1 with TRBJ1-1; perhaps TRBD1 as D (6 bases). V was trimmed by 3 bases and J by 2 bases, leaving 16 bases between them. The length of the CDR3 is 15 residues. Germline values: CDR1 DFQATT, CDR2 SNEGSKA (reference sequence). CDR3 in DNA: TGCAGTGCTAGTCCCCCCCCAGGGGACAACACTGAAGCTTTCTTT. Amino acids: CSASPPPGDNTEAFF.

This clonotype was observed a few times. Given a far larger clone just one base away, this is likely a sequencing read error. This chain's CDR3 is CASSYSLAGAPYNEQYF. CDR3 sequence (DNA): TGTGCCAGCAGTTACTCGCTAGCGGGAGCACCCTACAATGAGCAGTACTTC. V gene TRBV6-5 combines with J gene TRBJ2-7; 10 nucleotides agree with TRBD2. CDR1 is MNHEY, CDR2 SVGAGI, per germline. After removal of 0 bases from V and 7 bases from J, the junction contained 12 bases not matched to a gene. The CDR3 sequence is 17 residues long.

The sample holds many counts of this clonotype. The gene calls are TRBV6-2 or TRBV6-3 and TRBJ2-1; no clear D. The germline V gene has CDR1 MNHEY and CDR2 SVGEGT. V lost 7 bases and J 4 bases, leaving 11 bases between the germline ends. The CDR3 contains 13 residues. This chain's CDR3 is CASTPGSYNEQFF. The DNA of the CDR3 is TGTGCCAGCACCCCGGGCAGTTACAATGAGCAGTTCTTC.

At least ten counts were recorded for this clonotype. This rearrangement joins TRBV13 to TRBJ1-5; the D is unclear. With 3 bases removed from V and 1 base from J, the gap between germline ends came to 7 bases. The germline V gene encodes CDR1 PRHDT and CDR2 FYEKMQ (reference sequence). CDR3 size: 14 residues. CDR3 sequence reads: CASSFSGSNQPQHF. The CDR3 DNA is TGTGCCAGCAGCTTTTCTGGAAGCAATCAGCCCCAGCATTTT.

This clonotype was observed a handful of times. Sequence at one end of the junction differs from germline and may be a read error. The chain employs TRBV19 and TRBJ1-5; TRBD1 matches 11 bases. This CDR3 spans 16 amino acids. The V gene's germline CDR1 is LNHDA and CDR2 SQIVND (reference sequence). CDR3 sequence reads: CASSLEDRGLGQPQHF. The CDR3 DNA reads as TGTGCCAGTAGTCTAGAGGACAGGGGGCTAGGTCAGCCCCAGCATTTT.

Regarding this clonotype: A far larger clone is just one base off, so this is likely a read error. The chain links TRBV5-5 to TRBJ1-1; D perhaps matches TRBD1 (5 bases). The germline CDR1 and CDR2 sequences are SGHKS and YYEKEE (reference sequence). The CDR3 is 14 amino acids. The V end lost 4 bases, the J end lost 6 bases, and 16 bases lay between the germline ends. The CDR3 nucleotides read TGTGCCAGCAGCCTCGGACACCGCAAGGCTGAAGCTTTCTTT. This encodes CASSLGHRKAEAFF.

This clonotype was observed many times. The chain carries TRBV10-3 and TRBJ2-7; D may be TRBD1 (5 bases). Trimming took off 8 bases at V and 1 base at J, with 15 bases between the two ends. This CDR3 is 14 amino acids long. Germline V gene lookup returns CDR1 ENHRY and CDR2 SYGVKD. CDR3 nucleotides: TGTGCCATCGGGGCAGATTGGATATCCTACGAGCAGTACTTC. This translates into CAIGADWISYEQYF.

This clonotype was seen a few times. This chain links TRBV27 with TRBJ1-5, with 9 bases matching TRBD1. The junction had 2 bases not matched to a gene; V was cut back by 2 bases and J by 6 bases. The germline gives CDR1 MNHEY, CDR2 SMNVEV (reference sequence). The CDR3 sequence is 14 residues long. CDR3 protein: CASSLRTGVQPQHF. The CDR3 DNA follows: TGTGCCAGCAGTTTACGGACAGGGGTTCAGCCCCAGCATTTT.